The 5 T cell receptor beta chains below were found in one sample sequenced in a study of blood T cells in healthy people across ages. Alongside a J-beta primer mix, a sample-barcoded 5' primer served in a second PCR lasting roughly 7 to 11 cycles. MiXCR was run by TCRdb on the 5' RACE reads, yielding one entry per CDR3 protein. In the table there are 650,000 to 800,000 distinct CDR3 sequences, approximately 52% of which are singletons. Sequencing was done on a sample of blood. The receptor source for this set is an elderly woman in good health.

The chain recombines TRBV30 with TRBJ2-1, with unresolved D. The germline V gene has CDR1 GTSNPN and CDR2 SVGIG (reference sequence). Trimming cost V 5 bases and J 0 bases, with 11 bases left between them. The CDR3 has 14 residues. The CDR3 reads CAWVPPSSYNEQFF. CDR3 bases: TGTGCCTGGGTACCTCCGAGCTCCTACAATGAGCAGTTCTTC.

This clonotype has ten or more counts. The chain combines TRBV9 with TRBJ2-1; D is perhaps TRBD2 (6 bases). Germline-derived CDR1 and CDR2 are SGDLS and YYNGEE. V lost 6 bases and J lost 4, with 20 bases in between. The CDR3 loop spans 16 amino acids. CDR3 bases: TGTGCCAGCACCCCAACCGGGACTGGTAAATACAATGAGCAGTTCTTC. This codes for CASTPTGTGKYNEQFF.

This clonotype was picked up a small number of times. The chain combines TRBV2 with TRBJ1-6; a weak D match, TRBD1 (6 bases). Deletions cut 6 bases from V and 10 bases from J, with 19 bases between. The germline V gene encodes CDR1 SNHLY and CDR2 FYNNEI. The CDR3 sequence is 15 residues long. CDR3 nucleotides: TGTGCCAGCAGAGGACCTGGGGGGCTCGAATCACCCCTCCACTTT. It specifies CASRGPGGLESPLHF. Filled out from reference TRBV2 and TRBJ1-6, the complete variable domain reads EPEVTQTPSHQVTQMGQEVILRCVPISNHLYFYWYRQILGQKVEFLVSFYNNEISEKSEIFDDQFSVERPDGSNFTLKIRSTKLEDSAMYFCASRGPGGLESPLHFGNGTRLTVT.

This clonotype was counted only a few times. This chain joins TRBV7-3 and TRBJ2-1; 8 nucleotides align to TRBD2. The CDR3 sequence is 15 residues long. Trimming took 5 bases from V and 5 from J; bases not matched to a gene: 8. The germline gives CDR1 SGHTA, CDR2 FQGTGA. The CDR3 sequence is CASSQRRAGDNEQFF. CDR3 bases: TGTGCCAGCAGCCAAAGGCGAGCGGGAGACAATGAGCAGTTCTTC.

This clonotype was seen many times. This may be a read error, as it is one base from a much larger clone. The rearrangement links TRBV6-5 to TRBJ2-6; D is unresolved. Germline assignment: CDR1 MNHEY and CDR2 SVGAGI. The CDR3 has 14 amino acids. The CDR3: CTSIGSSGANVLTF. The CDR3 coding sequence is TGTACCAGCATCGGCTCCTCTGGGGCCAACGTCCTGACTTTC.